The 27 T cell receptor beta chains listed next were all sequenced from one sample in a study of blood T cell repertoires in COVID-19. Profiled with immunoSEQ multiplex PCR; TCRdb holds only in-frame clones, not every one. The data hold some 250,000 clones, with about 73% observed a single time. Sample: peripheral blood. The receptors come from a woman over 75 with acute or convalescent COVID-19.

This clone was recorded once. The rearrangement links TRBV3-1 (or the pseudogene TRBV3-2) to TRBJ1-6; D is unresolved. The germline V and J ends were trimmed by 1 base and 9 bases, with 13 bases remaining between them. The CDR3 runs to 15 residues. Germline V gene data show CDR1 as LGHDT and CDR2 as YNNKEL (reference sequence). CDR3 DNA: TGTGCCAGCAGCCAAGGAGTGGGAGCCAGTTCACCCCTCCACTTT. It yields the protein CASSQGVGASSPLHF.

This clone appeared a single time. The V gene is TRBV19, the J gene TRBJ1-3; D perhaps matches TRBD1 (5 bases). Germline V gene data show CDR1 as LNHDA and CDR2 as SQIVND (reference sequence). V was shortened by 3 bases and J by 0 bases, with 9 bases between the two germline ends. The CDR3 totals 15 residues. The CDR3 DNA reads TGTGCCAGTAGTATGACCAGGGTCTCTGGAAACACCATATATTTT. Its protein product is CASSMTRVSGNTIYF.

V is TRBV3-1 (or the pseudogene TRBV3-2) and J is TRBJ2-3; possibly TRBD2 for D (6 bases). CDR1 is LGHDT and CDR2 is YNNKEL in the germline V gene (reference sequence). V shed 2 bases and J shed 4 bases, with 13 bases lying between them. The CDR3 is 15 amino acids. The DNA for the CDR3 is TGTGCCAGCAGCCAATCTTTTTCGGGGGCAGATACGCAGTATTTT. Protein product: CASSQSFSGADTQYF.

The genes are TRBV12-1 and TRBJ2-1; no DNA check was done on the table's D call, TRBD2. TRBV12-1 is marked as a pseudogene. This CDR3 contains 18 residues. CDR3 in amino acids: CASSFGLGLAGGKNEQFF. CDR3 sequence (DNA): TGTGCCAGCAGCTTTGGATTAGGGTTAGCGGGAGGAAAGAATGAGCAGTTCTTC.

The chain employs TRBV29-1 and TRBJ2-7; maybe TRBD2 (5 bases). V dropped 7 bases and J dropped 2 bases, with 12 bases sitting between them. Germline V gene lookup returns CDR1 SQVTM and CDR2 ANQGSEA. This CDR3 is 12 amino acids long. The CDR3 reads CSGRTDTYEQYF. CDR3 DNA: TGCAGCGGGAGGACGGATACCTACGAGCAGTACTTC.

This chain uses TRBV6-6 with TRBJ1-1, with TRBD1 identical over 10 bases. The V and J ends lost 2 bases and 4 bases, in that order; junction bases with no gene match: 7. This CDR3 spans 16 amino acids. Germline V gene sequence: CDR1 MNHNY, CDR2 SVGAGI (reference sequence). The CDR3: CASSYDRGQIGTEAFF. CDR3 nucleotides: TGTGCCAGCAGTTACGACAGGGGGCAGATAGGCACTGAAGCTTTCTTT.

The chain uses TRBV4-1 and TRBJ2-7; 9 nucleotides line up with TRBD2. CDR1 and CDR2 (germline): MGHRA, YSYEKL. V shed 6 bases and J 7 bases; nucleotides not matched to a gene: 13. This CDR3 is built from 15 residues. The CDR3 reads CASSTGGLAGREQYF. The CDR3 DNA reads TGCGCCAGCAGTACTGGTGGTCTAGCGGGACGAGAGCAGTACTTC.

Written as DNA, the CDR3 is TGTGCCAGCAGCCCCCAGGGGGCAGGGCACCTCCACTTT. Translating gives CASSPQGAGHLHF. The V call is TRBV12-3 or TRBV12-4, the J call TRBJ1-6; TRBD1 agrees at 8 bases. The CDR3 is 13 residues long. Unmatched junction bases numbered 10, after V lost 6 bases and J lost 15 bases.

CDR3 in amino acids: CASSLTGAGANVLTF. The CDR3 DNA is TGTGCCAGCAGCTTGACAGGGGCTGGGGCCAACGTCCTGACTTTC. J is TRBJ2-6 and V is TRBV5-4, with 7 bases lining up with TRBD1. This CDR3 is built from 15 residues. The germline CDR1 and CDR2 sequences are SGHNT and YYREEE (reference sequence). V trimming: 1 base; J trimming: 2 bases; junction bases outside the gene matches: 0.

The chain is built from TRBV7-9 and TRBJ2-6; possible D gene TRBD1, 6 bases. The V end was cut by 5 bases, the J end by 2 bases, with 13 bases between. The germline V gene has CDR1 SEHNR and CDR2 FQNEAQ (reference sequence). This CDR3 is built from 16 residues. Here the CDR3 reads CASSLYTGPGANVLTF. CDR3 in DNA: TGTGCCAGCAGCCTCTATACAGGGCCTGGGGCCAACGTCCTGACTTTC. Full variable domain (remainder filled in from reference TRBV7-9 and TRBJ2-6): DTGVSQNPRHKITKRGQNVTFRCDPISEHNRLYWYRQTLGQGPEFLTYFQNEAQLEKSRLLSDRFSAERPKGSFSTLEIQRTEQGDSAMYLCASSLYTGPGANVLTFGAGSRLTVL.

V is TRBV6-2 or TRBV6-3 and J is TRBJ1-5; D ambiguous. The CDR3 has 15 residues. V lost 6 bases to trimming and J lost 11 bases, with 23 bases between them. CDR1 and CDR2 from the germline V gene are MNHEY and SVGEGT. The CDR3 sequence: CASSPRRDLSETQHF. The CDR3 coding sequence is TGTGCCAGCAGCCCTCGCCGGGATCTATCAGAGACCCAGCATTTT.

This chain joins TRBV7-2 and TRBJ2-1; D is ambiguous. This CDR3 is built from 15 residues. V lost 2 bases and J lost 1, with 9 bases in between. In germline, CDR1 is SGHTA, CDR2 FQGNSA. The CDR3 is CASSLSQQSYNEQFF. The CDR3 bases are TGTGCCAGCAGCTTATCACAGCAATCCTACAATGAGCAGTTCTTC.

CDR3 sequence (DNA): TGTGCCAGTAGTAAATGGACAGGGAAATCACCCCTCCACTTT. Translated: CASSKWTGKSPLHF. J is TRBJ1-6 and V is TRBV19, with TRBD1 matching over 8 bases. The CDR3 is 14 residues long. CDR1 is LNHDA and CDR2 is SQIVND in the germline V gene (reference sequence). Trimming took 4 bases from V and 10 from J; bases not matched to a gene: 6.

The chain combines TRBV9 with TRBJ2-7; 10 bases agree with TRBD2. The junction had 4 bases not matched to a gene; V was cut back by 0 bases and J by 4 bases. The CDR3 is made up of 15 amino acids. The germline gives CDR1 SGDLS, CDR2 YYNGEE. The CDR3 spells CASSVGAGGVYEQYF. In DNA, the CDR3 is TGTGCCAGCAGCGTAGGAGCGGGGGGGGTGTACGAGCAGTACTTC.

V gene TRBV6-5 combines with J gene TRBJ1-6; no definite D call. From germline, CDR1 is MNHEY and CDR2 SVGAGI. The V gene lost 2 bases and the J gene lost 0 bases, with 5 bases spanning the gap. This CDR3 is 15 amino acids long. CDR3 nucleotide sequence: TGTGCCAGCAGTTACCGGAGCTCCTATAATTCACCCCTCCACTTT. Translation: CASSYRSSYNSPLHF.

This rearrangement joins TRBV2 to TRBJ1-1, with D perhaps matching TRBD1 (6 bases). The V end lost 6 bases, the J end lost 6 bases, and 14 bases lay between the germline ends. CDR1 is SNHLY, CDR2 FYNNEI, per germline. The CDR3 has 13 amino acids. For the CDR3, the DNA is TGTGCCAGCAGCGGGGGGGCGTGGGCTGAAGCTTTCTTT. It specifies CASSGGAWAEAFF.

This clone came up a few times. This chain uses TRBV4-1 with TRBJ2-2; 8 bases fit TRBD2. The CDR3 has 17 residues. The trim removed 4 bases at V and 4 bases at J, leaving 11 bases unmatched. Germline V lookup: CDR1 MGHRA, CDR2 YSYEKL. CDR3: CASSPPAGTRGTGELFF. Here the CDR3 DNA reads TGCGCCAGCAGCCCGCCCGCCGGGACTAGAGGCACCGGGGAGCTGTTTTTT.

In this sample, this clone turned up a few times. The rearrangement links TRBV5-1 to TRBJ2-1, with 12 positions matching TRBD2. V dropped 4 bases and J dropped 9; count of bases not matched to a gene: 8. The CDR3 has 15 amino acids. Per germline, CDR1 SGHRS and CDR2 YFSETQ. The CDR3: CASSPLAGGPGEQFF. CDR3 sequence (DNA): TGCGCCAGCAGCCCCCTAGCGGGAGGGCCCGGTGAGCAGTTCTTC.

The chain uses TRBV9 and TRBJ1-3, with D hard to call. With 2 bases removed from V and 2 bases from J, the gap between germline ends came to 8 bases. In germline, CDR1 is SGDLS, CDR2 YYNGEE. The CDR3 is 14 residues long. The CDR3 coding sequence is TGTGCCAGCAGCGTGGGAGATGCTGGAAACACCATATATTTT. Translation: CASSVGDAGNTIYF.

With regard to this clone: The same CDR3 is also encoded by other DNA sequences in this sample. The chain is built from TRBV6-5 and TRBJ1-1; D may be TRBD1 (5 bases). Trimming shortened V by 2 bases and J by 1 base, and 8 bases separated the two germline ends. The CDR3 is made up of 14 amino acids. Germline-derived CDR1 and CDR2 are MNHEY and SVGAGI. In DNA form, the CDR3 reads TGTGCCAGCAGTTACAGGGGTGGGAACACTGAAGCTTTCTTT. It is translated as CASSYRGGNTEAFF.

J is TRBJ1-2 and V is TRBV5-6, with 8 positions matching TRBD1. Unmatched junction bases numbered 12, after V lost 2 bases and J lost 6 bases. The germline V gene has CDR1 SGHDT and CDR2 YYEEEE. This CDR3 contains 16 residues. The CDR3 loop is CASSFIGQGEINGYTF. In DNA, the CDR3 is TGTGCCAGCAGCTTTATCGGACAGGGTGAGATTAATGGCTACACCTTC.

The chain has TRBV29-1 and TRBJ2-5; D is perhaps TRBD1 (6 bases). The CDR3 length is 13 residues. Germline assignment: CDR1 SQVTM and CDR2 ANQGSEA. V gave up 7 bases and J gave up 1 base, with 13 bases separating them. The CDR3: CSANGQFQETQYF. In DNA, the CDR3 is TGCAGCGCCAACGGACAGTTCCAAGAGACCCAGTACTTC.

The CDR3: CASSYTGTSSYNEQFF. For the CDR3, the DNA is TGTGCCAGCAGTTACACCGGGACTAGCTCCTACAATGAGCAGTTCTTC. This sequence joins TRBV6-5 and TRBJ2-1, with 8 bases fitting TRBD2. The CDR3 is made up of 16 amino acids. The V gene's germline CDR1 is MNHEY and CDR2 SVGAGI. Trimming removed 2 bases from V and 0 bases from J; junction bases left unmatched: 3.

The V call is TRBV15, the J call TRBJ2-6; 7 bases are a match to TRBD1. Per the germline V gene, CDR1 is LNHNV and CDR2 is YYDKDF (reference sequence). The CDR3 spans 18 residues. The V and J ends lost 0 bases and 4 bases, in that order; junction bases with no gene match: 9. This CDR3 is CATSRDRDSSSGANVLTF. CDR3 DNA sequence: TGTGCCACCAGCAGAGATCGGGACAGCTCATCCGGGGCCAACGTCCTGACTTTC.

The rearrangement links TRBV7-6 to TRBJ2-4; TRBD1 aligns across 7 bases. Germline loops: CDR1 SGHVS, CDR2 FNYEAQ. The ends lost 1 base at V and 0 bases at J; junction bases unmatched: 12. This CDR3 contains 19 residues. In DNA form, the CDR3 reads TGTGCCAGCAGCTTAGAGACAGGGAGTGGTTCGTCAGCCAAAAACATTCAGTACTTC. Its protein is CASSLETGSGSSAKNIQYF.

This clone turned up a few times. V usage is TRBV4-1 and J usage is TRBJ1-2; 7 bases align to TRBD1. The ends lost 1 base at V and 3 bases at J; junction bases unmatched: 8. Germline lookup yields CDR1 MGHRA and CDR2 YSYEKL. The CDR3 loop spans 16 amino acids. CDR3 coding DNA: TGCGCCAGCAGCCAAGTAGGGACAGACCTGTACTATGGCTACACCTTC. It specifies CASSQVGTDLYYGYTF.

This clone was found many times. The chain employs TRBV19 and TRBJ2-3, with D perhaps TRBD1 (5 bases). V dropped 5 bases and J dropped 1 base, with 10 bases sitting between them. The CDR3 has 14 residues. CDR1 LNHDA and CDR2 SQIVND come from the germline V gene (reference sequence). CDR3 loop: CASSPGMGTDTQYF. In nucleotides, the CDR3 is TGTGCCAGTAGTCCAGGGATGGGCACAGATACGCAGTATTTT.